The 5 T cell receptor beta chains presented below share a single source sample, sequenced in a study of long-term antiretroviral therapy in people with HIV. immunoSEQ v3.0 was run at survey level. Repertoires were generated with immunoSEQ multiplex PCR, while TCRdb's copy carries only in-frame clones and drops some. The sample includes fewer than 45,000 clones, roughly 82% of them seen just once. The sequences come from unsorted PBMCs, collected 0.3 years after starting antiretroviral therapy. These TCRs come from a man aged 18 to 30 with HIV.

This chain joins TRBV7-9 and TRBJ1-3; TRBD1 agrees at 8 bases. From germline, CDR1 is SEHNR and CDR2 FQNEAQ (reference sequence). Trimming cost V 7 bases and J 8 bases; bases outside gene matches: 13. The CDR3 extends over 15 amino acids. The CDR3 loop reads CASTLTKGQGHTIYF. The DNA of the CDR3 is TGTGCCAGCACCTTGACAAAAGGACAGGGTCACACCATATATTTT. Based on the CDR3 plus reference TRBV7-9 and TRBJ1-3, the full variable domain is DTGVSQNPRHKITKRGQNVTFRCDPISEHNRLYWYRQTLGQGPEFLTYFQNEAQLEKSRLLSDRFSAERPKGSFSTLEIQRTEQGDSAMYLCASTLTKGQGHTIYFGEGSWLTVV.

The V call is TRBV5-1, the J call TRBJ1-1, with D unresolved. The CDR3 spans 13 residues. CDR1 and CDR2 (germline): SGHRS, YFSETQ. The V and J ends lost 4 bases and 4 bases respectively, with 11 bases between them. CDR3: CASSPYLGTEAFF. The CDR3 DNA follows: TGCGCCAGCAGCCCGTACTTGGGCACTGAAGCTTTCTTT.

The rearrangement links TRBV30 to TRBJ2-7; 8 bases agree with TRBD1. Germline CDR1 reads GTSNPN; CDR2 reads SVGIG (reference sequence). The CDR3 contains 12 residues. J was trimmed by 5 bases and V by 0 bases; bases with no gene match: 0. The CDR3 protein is CAWSVQGDEQYF. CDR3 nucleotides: TGTGCCTGGAGTGTACAGGGGGACGAGCAGTACTTC.

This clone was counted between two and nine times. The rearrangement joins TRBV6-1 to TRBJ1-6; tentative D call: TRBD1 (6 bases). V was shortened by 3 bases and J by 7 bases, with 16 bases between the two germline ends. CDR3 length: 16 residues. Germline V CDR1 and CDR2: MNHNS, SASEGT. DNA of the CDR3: TGTGCCAGCAGTGACCGCCCGGGACAAGGGAATTCACCCCTCCACTTT. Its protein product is CASSDRPGQGNSPLHF.

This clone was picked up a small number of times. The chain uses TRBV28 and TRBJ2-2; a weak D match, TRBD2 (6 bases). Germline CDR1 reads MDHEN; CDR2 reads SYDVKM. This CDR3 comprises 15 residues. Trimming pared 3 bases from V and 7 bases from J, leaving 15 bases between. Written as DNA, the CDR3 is TGTGCCAGCAGTTTCCACGGGAGTGGGATCGGGGAGCTGTTTTTT. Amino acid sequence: CASSFHGSGIGELFF.